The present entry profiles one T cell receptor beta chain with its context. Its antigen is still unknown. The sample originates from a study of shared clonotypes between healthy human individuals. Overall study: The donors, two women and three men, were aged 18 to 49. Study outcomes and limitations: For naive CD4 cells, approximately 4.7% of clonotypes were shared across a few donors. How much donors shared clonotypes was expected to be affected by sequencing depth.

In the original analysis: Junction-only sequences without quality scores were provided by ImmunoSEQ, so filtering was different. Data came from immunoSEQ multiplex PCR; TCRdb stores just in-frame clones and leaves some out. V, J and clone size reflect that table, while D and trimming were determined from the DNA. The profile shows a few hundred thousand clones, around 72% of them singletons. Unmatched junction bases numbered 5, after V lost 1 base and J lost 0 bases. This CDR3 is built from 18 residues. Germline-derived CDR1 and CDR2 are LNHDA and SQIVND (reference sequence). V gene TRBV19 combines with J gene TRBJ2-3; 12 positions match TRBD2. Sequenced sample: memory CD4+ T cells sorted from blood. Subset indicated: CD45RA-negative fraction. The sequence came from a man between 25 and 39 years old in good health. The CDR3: CASSIVASGRASTDTQYF. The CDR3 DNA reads TGTGCCAGTAGTATAGTGGCTAGCGGGAGGGCTAGCACAGATACGCAGTATTTT.